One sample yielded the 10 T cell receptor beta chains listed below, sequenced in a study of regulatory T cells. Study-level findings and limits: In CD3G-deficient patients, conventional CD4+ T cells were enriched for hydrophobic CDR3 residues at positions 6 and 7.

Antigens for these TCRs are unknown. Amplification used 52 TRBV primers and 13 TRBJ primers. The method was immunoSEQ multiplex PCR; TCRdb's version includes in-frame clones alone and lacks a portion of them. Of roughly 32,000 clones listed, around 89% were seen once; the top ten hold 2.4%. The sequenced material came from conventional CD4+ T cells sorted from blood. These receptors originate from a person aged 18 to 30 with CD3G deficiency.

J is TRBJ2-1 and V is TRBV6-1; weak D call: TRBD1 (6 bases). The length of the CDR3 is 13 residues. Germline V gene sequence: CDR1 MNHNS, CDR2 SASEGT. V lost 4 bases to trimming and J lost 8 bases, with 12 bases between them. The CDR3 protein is CASSATGNHEQFF. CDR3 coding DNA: TGTGCCAGCAGTGCCACAGGGAATCATGAGCAGTTCTTC.

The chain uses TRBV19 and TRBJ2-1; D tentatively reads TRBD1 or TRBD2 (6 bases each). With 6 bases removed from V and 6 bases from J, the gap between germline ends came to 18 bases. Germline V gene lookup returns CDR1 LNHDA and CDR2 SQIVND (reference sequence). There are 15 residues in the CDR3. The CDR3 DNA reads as TGTGCCAGTAGCTTCGGGGGCCCCCTGAGCAATGAGCAGTTCTTC. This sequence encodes CASSFGGPLSNEQFF.

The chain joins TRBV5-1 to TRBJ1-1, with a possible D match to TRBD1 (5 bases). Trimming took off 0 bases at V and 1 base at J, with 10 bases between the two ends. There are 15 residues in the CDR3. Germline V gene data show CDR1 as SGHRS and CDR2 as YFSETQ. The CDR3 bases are TGCGCCAGCAGCTTGGTTGGGGCTGCGAACACTGAAGCTTTCTTT. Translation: CASSLVGAANTEAFF.

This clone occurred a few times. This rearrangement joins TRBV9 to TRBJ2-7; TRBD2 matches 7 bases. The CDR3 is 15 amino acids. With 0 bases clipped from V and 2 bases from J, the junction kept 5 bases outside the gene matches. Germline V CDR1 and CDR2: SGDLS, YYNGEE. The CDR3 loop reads CASSVEGGGPYEQYF. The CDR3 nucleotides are TGTGCCAGCAGCGTAGAGGGCGGGGGACCCTACGAGCAGTACTTC.

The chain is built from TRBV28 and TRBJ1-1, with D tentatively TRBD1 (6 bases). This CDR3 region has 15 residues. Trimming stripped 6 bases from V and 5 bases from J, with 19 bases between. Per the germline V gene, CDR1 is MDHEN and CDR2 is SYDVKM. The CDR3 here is CASSSPGAGRTEAFF. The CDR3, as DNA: TGTGCCAGCAGCTCCCCAGGGGCGGGGAGGACTGAAGCTTTCTTT. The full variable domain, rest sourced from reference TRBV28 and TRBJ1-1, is DVKVTQSSRYLVKRTGEKVFLECVQDMDHENMFWYRQDPGLGLRLIYFSYDVKMKEKGDIPEGYSVSREKKERFSLILESASTNQTSMYLCASSSPGAGRTEAFFGQGTRLTVV.

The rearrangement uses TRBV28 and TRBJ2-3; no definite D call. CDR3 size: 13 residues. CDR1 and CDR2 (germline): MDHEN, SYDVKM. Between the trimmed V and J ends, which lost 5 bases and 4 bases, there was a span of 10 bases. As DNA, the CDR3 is TGTGCCAGCAGTCCCCAGACGCCAGATACGCAGTATTTT. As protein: CASSPQTPDTQYF.

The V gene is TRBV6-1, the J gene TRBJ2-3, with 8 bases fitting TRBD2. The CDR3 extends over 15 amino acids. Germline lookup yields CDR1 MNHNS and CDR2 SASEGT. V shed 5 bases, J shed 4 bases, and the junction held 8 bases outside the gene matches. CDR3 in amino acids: CASSQGTRTADTQYF. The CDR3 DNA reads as TGTGCCAGCAGTCAAGGGACTAGGACTGCAGATACGCAGTATTTT.

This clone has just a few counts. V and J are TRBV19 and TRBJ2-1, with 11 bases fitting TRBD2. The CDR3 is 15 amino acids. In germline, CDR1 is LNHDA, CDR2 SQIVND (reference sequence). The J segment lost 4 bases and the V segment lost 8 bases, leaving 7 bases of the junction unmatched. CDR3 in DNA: TGTGCCAGTGCGGGGACTAGCGGACCGTACAATGAGCAGTTCTTC. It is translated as CASAGTSGPYNEQFF.

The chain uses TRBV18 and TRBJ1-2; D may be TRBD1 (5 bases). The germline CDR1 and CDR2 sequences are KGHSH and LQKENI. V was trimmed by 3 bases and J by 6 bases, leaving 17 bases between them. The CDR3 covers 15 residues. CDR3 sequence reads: CASSPGGAAGHGYTF. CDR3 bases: TGTGCCAGCTCACCTGGAGGGGCGGCCGGACATGGCTACACCTTC.

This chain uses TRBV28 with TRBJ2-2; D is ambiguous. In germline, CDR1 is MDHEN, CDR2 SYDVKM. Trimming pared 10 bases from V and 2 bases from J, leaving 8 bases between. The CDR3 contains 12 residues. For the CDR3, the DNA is TGTGCCACCCGACACAACACCGGGGAGCTGTTTTTT. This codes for CATRHNTGELFF.